The rows below give T cell receptor beta chains drawn from one sample of a study of T cells in Graves' hyperthyroidism and ophthalmopathy. One entry per CDR3 protein results from TCRdb running MiXCR on the multiplex PCR reads. The table lists around 600,000 distinct CDR3 sequences, around a sixth of them singletons, with approximately 7.4% in the top ten. Sequencing was performed on blood. Source of these receptors: a woman in her 30s with Graves' hyperthyroidism. Both conserved end residues are part of each CDR3. A D gene is named only where the DNA matches it firmly. For some rows the clone size is stated as once, few or many, or as a class when expanded; others skip it.

d_gene: -; abundance: -; v_gene: TRBV14; j_gene: TRBJ1-2; CDR3aa: CASSQAYWGYGYTF; CDR3nt: TGTGCCAGCAGCCAAGCTTATTGGGGGTATGGCTACACCTTC
d_gene: -; abundance: many; v_gene: TRBV7-9; j_gene: TRBJ2-7; CDR3aa: CASSPSLIEQYF; CDR3nt: TGTGCCAGCAGCCCCTCGTTAATAGAGCAGTACTTC
d_gene: TRBD1; abundance: many; v_gene: TRBV5-1; j_gene: TRBJ2-1; CDR3aa: CASSLFTGGLDNEQFF; CDR3nt: TGCGCCAGCAGCTTATTTACAGGGGGCCTTGACAATGAGCAGTTCTTC
d_gene: TRBD2; abundance: -; v_gene: TRBV10-3; j_gene: TRBJ2-1; CDR3aa: CAIRGLAGSDSPHNEQFF; CDR3nt: TGTGCCATCAGGGGACTAGCGGGATCGGATAGCCCCCACAATGAGCAGTTCTTC
d_gene: -; abundance: -; v_gene: TRBV7-9; j_gene: TRBJ2-2; CDR3aa: CASSLQGTGELLF; CDR3nt: TGTGCCAGCAGCCTACAGGGCACCGGGGAGCTGCTTTTT
d_gene: -; abundance: many; v_gene: TRBV6-5; j_gene: TRBJ2-2; CDR3aa: CASSYWEGKMVLGNTGELFF; CDR3nt: TGTGCCAGCAGTTACTGGGAAGGGAAAATGGTTTTAGGGAACACCGGGGAGCTGTTTTTT
d_gene: -; abundance: -; v_gene: TRBV20-1; j_gene: TRBJ2-5; CDR3aa: CSGIGSQETQYF; CDR3nt: TGCAGTGGGATAGGGTCTCAAGAGACCCAGTACTTC
d_gene: TRBD2; abundance: many; v_gene: TRBV5-1; j_gene: TRBJ2-3; CDR3aa: CASSSLTSGTDTQYF; CDR3nt: TGCGCCAGCAGCAGTCTGACTAGCGGCACAGATACGCAGTATTTT
d_gene: -; abundance: -; v_gene: TRBV6-1; j_gene: TRBJ2-5; CDR3aa: CASSRDGGRDMYF; CDR3nt: TGTGCCAGCAGCCGAGACGGGGGGCGGGATATGTACTTC
d_gene: TRBD1; abundance: -; v_gene: TRBV3-1; j_gene: TRBJ1-6; CDR3aa: CASSLWDSGNSPLHF; CDR3nt: TGTGCCAGCAGCCTATGGGACAGTGGTAATTCACCCCTCCACTTT
d_gene: -; abundance: many; v_gene: TRBV27; j_gene: TRBJ2-7; CDR3aa: CASSTTGEYEQYF; CDR3nt: TGTGCCAGCAGTACGACGGGAGAATACGAGCAGTACTTC
d_gene: TRBD2; abundance: -; v_gene: TRBV12-3/TRBV12-4; j_gene: TRBJ2-3; CDR3aa: CASSQPSGNTDTQYF; CDR3nt: TGTGCCAGCAGCCAGCCTAGCGGGAACACAGATACGCAGTATTTT
d_gene: TRBD2; abundance: many; v_gene: TRBV6-5; j_gene: TRBJ2-7; CDR3aa: CASSSPVLTSGGSYEQYF; CDR3nt: TGTGCCAGCAGTTCTCCTGTTTTGACTAGCGGGGGATCCTACGAGCAGTACTTC
d_gene: TRBD2; abundance: many; v_gene: TRBV4-1; j_gene: TRBJ2-7; CDR3aa: CASSSRVGGGEGEQYF; CDR3nt: TGCGCCAGCAGCTCTCGAGTTGGAGGAGGGGAGGGCGAGCAGTACTTC
d_gene: -; abundance: few; v_gene: TRBV6-1; j_gene: TRBJ2-3; CDR3aa: CASTRQYTDTQYF; CDR3nt: TGTGCCAGCACCAGACAGTACACAGATACGCAGTATTTT
d_gene: -; abundance: many; v_gene: TRBV29-1; j_gene: TRBJ1-2; CDR3aa: CSVLRAGAVSYTF; CDR3nt: TGCAGCGTCCTTCGAGCGGGGGCTGTGAGTTACACCTTC
d_gene: -; abundance: many; v_gene: TRBV6-5; j_gene: TRBJ2-7; CDR3aa: CASSYSFEDEYEQYF; CDR3nt: TGTGCCAGCAGTTACTCGTTCGAAGATGAATACGAGCAGTACTTC
d_gene: -; abundance: many; v_gene: TRBV15; j_gene: TRBJ2-7; CDR3aa: CATSRDQSGGEQYF; CDR3nt: TGTGCCACCAGCAGAGATCAGAGTGGGGGGGAGCAGTACTTC
d_gene: -; abundance: -; v_gene: TRBV7-2; j_gene: TRBJ2-7; CDR3aa: CASSRPGRSGYEQHF; CDR3nt: TGTGCCAGCAGCCGTCCCGGCCGCAGCGGTTACGAGCAGCACTTC
d_gene: TRBD2; abundance: many; v_gene: TRBV6-2/TRBV6-3; j_gene: TRBJ2-1; CDR3aa: CASSPALAGYNEQFF; CDR3nt: TGTGCCAGCAGTCCGGCGCTAGCGGGCTACAATGAGCAGTTCTTC